The rows below give T cell receptor beta chains drawn from one sample of a study of sequential checkpoint blockade in melanoma. TCRdb's table, derived via immunoSEQ multiplex PCR, lists solely in-frame clones and lacks some. In the table there are 20,000 to 25,000 clones, 70% to 90% of which are singletons. The starting material was CD8+ T cells sorted from blood (inferred from file names), obtained from a patient given nivolumab and ipilimumab in sequence. These receptors came from a human donor with melanoma. Both conserved end residues are part of each CDR3. Each record gives: J gene, V gene, D gene, clone size, CDR3 protein, CDR3 DNA. A D gene is named only where the DNA matches it firmly. A clone size is listed for some rows: how often the clone was seen (once, few, many), or a class if it is expanded.

>TRBJ1-3|TRBV10-3|-|-
CAISGGTARGNTIYF
TGTGCCATCAGTGGCGGGACCGCCCGCGGAAACACCATATATTTT
>TRBJ2-3|TRBV5-1|-|once
CASSLVGSGGLAIRDTQYF
TGCGCCAGCAGCTTGGTGGGGTCGGGGGGCCTAGCTATTCGCGATACGCAGTATTTT
>TRBJ2-5|TRBV19|TRBD2|-
CASSIAGGSWETQYF
TGTGCCAGTAGTATAGCCGGCGGGAGCTGGGAGACCCAGTACTTC
>TRBJ2-7|TRBV13|-|-
CASSFRGAHEQYF
TGTGCCAGCAGCTTTCGGGGGGCTCACGAGCAGTACTTC
>TRBJ2-2|TRBV7-6|-|few
CASSLTGSPGELFF
TGTGCCAGCAGCTTAACAGGGTCCCCCGGGGAGCTGTTTTTT
>TRBJ2-3|TRBV9|TRBD2|-
CASSVTAGGPDTQYF
TGTGCCAGCAGCGTTACGGCGGGAGGTCCAGATACGCAGTATTTT
>TRBJ1-1|TRBV5-5|-|-
CASSLWGDTEAFF
TGTGCCAGCAGCTTGTGGGGGGACACTGAAGCTTTCTTT
>TRBJ2-3|TRBV2|TRBD2|-
CASSEALAGTYTDTQYF
TGTGCCAGCAGTGAAGCTTTAGCGGGGACCTACACAGATACGCAGTATTTT
>TRBJ1-5|TRBV7-6|-|-
CASSLGTDQYSNQPQHF
TGTGCCAGCAGCTTAGGGACAGACCAATATAGCAATCAGCCCCAGCATTTT
>TRBJ2-3|TRBV28|TRBD2|-
CASSFATSGRTDTQYF
TGTGCCAGCAGTTTCGCAACTAGCGGGCGCACAGATACGCAGTATTTT
>TRBJ2-1|TRBV7-9|-|-
CAAGGYNEQFF
TGTGCCGCTGGGGGGTACAATGAGCAGTTCTTC
>TRBJ2-7|TRBV28|TRBD1|-
CASSIPGQGAYEQYF
TGTGCCAGCAGTATACCGGGACAGGGGGCCTACGAGCAGTACTTC
>TRBJ2-5|TRBV28|-|-
CASSLKWGGPQETQYF
TGTGCCAGCAGTTTGAAGTGGGGGGGCCCCCAAGAGACCCAGTACTTC
>TRBJ1-2|TRBV28|-|-
CASSLRGGGYGYTF
TGTGCCAGCAGTTTGAGGGGCGGAGGGTATGGCTACACCTTC
>TRBJ2-7|TRBV7-9|TRBD2|-
CASSFDGLAQYEQYF
TGTGCCAGCAGCTTCGACGGACTAGCTCAGTACGAGCAGTACTTC
>TRBJ1-6|TRBV7-6|TRBD1|-
CASSPHNTGEGNSPLHF
TGTGCCAGCAGCCCCCATAATACAGGGGAAGGGAATTCACCCCTCCACTTT
>TRBJ2-1|TRBV27|TRBD1|-
CASSLSMGTDYNEQFF
TGTGCCAGCAGTTTATCAATGGGGACAGACTACAATGAGCAGTTCTTC
>TRBJ2-4|TRBV11-3|-|-
CASSSEDPRGIAKNIQYF
TGTGCCAGCAGCTCAGAAGACCCCCGCGGGATAGCCAAAAACATTCAGTACTTC
>TRBJ2-7|TRBV27|TRBD1|-
CASSLIDRGYEQYF
TGTGCCAGCAGTTTAATAGACAGGGGCTACGAGCAGTACTTC
>TRBJ2-5|TRBV30|-|once
CAWSVDRLEAQYF
TGTGCCTGGAGTGTAGATCGCCTCGAGGCCCAGTACTTC
>TRBJ2-3|TRBV10-1|TRBD2|-
CASSENSGRPTDTQYF
TGCGCCAGCAGTGAGAATAGCGGGAGGCCCACAGATACGCAGTATTTT
>TRBJ1-5|TRBV6-6|TRBD1|-
CASSQDRGDSNQPQHF
TGTGCCAGCAGTCAAGACAGGGGAGATAGCAATCAGCCCCAGCATTTT
>TRBJ2-3|TRBV18|TRBD2|once
CASSTSGYRTDTQYF
TGTGCCAGCTCAACTAGCGGTTATCGCACAGATACGCAGTATTTT
>TRBJ2-7|TRBV6-5|-|few
CASSYTGENSYEQYF
TGTGCCAGCAGTTACACGGGAGAGAACTCCTACGAGCAGTACTTC
>TRBJ1-6|TRBV18|-|-
CASSPTRLLYNSPLHF
TGTGCCAGCTCACCAACTCGATTACTCTATAATTCACCCCTCCACTTT
>TRBJ2-7|TRBV12-5|TRBD2|-
CASGWGTSASYEQYF
TGTGCTAGTGGTTGGGGGACTAGCGCCTCCTACGAGCAGTACTTC
>TRBJ2-7|TRBV27|TRBD1|-
CASSEAGTGLYEQYF
TGTGCCAGCAGTGAGGCCGGGACAGGACTTTACGAGCAGTACTTC
>TRBJ1-3|TRBV25-1|TRBD1|-
CATIPDRASGNTIYF
TGTGCCACCATCCCCGACAGGGCCTCTGGAAACACCATATATTTT
>TRBJ2-2|TRBV6-5|TRBD2|-
CASRGLAGESGELFF
TGTGCCAGCCGAGGACTAGCGGGGGAGAGCGGGGAGCTGTTTTTT
>TRBJ2-3|TRBV5-1|TRBD1|-
CASSFDRGRDTQYF
TGCGCCAGCAGCTTCGACAGGGGGCGAGATACGCAGTATTTT
>TRBJ2-7|TRBV6-5|TRBD1|few
CASSYGQGIYEQYF
TGTGCCAGCAGTTACGGACAGGGGATCTACGAGCAGTACTTC
>TRBJ1-2|TRBV2|-|-
CASSEVTVYGYTF
TGTGCCAGCAGTGAAGTCACAGTCTATGGCTACACCTTC
>TRBJ2-7|TRBV11-2|TRBD2|-
CASSSTASGGDYEQYF
TGTGCCAGCAGCTCCACCGCTAGCGGGGGAGACTACGAGCAGTACTTC
>TRBJ1-3|TRBV5-6|-|-
CASSSNTGITGNTIYF
TGTGCCAGCAGCTCGAATACAGGGATTACGGGAAACACCATATATTTT
>TRBJ2-7|TRBV4-1|-|-
CASSQGQTIEQYF
TGCGCCAGCAGCCAAGGACAGACAATCGAGCAGTACTTC
>TRBJ1-2|TRBV28|-|-
CASSLPTGMYGYTF
TGTGCCAGCAGTTTACCCACAGGGATGTATGGCTACACCTTC
>TRBJ2-2|TRBV28|-|-
CASSLWRQVTRGELFF
TGTGCCAGCAGTTTGTGGCGACAGGTTACGAGGGGGGAGCTGTTTTTT
>TRBJ1-1|TRBV5-4|TRBD1|-
CASSRTGSEAFF
TGTGCCAGCAGTCGGACAGGCTCTGAAGCTTTCTTT